A selection of T cell receptor beta chains follows, all from one sample in a study of PD-1 blockade in classical Hodgkin lymphoma. TCRdb's table, derived via immunoSEQ multiplex PCR, lists solely in-frame clones and lacks some. This table has roughly 86,000 clones, 83% appearing once. The sample here was peripheral blood mononuclear cells (PBMCs), taken before the fourth cycle of nivolumab. These receptors all come from a human donor with classical Hodgkin lymphoma. CDR3s include the opening cysteine and the closing phenylalanine or tryptophan. A D gene is named only where the DNA matches it firmly. Clone size is stated in some rows and not others, as once, few, many or a class when expanded.

J,D,V,size,CDR3,DNA
TRBJ2-7,TRBD1,TRBV19,-,CASSIDGTATYEQYF,TGTGCCAGTAGTATAGATGGGACAGCCACCTACGAGCAGTACTTC
TRBJ2-7,-,TRBV10-3,-,CAISGVGIYEQYF,TGTGCCATCAGTGGAGTAGGCATATACGAGCAGTACTTC
TRBJ2-1,-,TRBV4-1,-,CASSQEPALGNEQFF,TGCGCCAGCAGCCAAGAACCGGCTCTCGGCAATGAGCAGTTCTTC
TRBJ2-2,TRBD1,TRBV6-5,-,CASRLGQGAGELFF,TGTGCCAGCAGGCTCGGACAGGGGGCCGGGGAGCTGTTTTTT
TRBJ2-3,-,TRBV6-6,-,CASSYSGRTGDTQYF,TGTGCCAGCAGTTACTCCGGCCGGACTGGAGATACGCAGTATTTT
TRBJ2-7,-,TRBV7-2,-,CASSQTGPRGEQYF,TGTGCCAGCAGCCAAACGGGGCCCAGGGGAGAGCAGTACTTC
TRBJ2-2,TRBD1,TRBV28,-,CASSGQGGFGGELFF,TGTGCCAGCAGCGGACAGGGCGGGTTCGGCGGGGAGCTGTTTTTT
TRBJ2-7,-,TRBV11-3,-,CASSLSGRVGEQYF,TGTGCCAGCAGCTTAAGCGGAAGGGTAGGCGAGCAGTACTTC
TRBJ2-7,-,TRBV6-5,-,CASRPSRGQNYEQYF,TGTGCCAGCAGACCAAGTAGGGGTCAGAACTACGAGCAGTACTTC
TRBJ2-2,TRBD1,TRBV27,-,CASRQQGGTGELFF,TGTGCCAGCAGACAACAGGGGGGCACCGGGGAGCTGTTTTTT
TRBJ2-7,-,TRBV2,-,CASSVAVEQYF,TGTGCCAGCAGTGTTGCTGTCGAGCAGTACTTC
TRBJ1-1,-,TRBV6-4,-,CASRPGARGDTTEAFF,TGTGCCAGCAGGCCGGGGGCGAGGGGAGATACGACTGAAGCTTTCTTT
TRBJ2-7,-,TRBV15,-,CATSTRTSTVREQYF,TGTGCCACCAGCACCCGGACCAGTACGGTACGCGAGCAGTACTTC
TRBJ1-5,-,TRBV6-5,-,CASSPVLGQPQHF,TGTGCCAGCAGCCCCGTTCTGGGTCAGCCCCAGCATTTT
TRBJ2-7,-,TRBV5-1,once,CASSSTPGGGEQYF,TGCGCCAGCAGCTCCACCCCAGGCGGCGGCGAGCAGTACTTC
TRBJ2-5,TRBD2,TRBV6-5,-,CASSYSFSGQETQYF,TGTGCCAGCAGTTACTCGTTTAGCGGGCAAGAGACCCAGTACTTC
TRBJ2-5,-,TRBV5-6,-,CASSLVGGRYVAQYF,TGTGCCAGCAGCTTGGTAGGGGGAAGGTATGTGGCCCAGTACTTC
TRBJ2-3,-,TRBV7-9,-,CASRRDSTDTQYF,TGTGCCAGCAGGCGGGACAGCACAGATACGCAGTATTTT
TRBJ2-1,-,TRBV7-3,-,CASSLTGAPNEQFF,TGTGCCAGCAGCTTAACGGGGGCGCCTAATGAGCAGTTCTTC
TRBJ2-1,-,TRBV14,-,CASSQDPGVYNEQFF,TGTGCCAGCAGCCAAGACCCGGGAGTCTACAATGAGCAGTTCTTC
TRBJ2-4,-,TRBV11-1,-,CASSSLSGAAKNIQYF,TGTGCCAGCAGCTCCCTTTCGGGGGCGGCCAAAAACATTCAGTACTTC
TRBJ2-5,-,TRBV5-4,-,CASSQGGGQETQYF,TGTGCCAGCAGCCAAGGGGGTGGCCAAGAGACCCAGTACTTC
TRBJ2-4,-,TRBV10-1,-,CASSEGQTIGKNIQYF,TGCGCCAGCAGTGAGGGGCAGACTATAGGCAAAAACATTCAGTACTTC
TRBJ1-1,-,TRBV16,-,CASRRVAETEAFF,TGTGCCAGCAGAAGGGTCGCGGAAACTGAAGCTTTCTTT
TRBJ2-7,-,TRBV18,-,CASSPGVAYEQYF,TGTGCCAGCTCACCAGGGGTCGCCTACGAGCAGTACTTC
TRBJ2-7,-,TRBV2,-,CASQGLAARGEQYF,TGTGCCTCCCAGGGGCTAGCGGCCCGTGGGGAGCAGTACTTC
TRBJ1-1,-,TRBV28,once,CASSFTPGGTEAFF,TGTGCCAGCAGTTTTACCCCCGGCGGCACTGAAGCTTTCTTT
TRBJ2-4,-,TRBV2,-,CASSEARTENIQYF,TGTGCCAGCAGTGAGGCACGTACGGAAAACATTCAGTACTTC
TRBJ2-1,TRBD2,TRBV5-1,many,CASSLGTSGKVEQFF,TGCGCCAGCAGCTTGGGGACTAGCGGGAAGGTTGAGCAGTTCTTC
TRBJ1-1,-,TRBV19,few,CASSIRVMDTEAFF,TGTGCCAGTAGTATAAGGGTCATGGACACTGAAGCTTTCTTT
TRBJ1-1,TRBD1,TRBV5-6,-,CATIALRGRQMGTEAFF,TGTGCCACCATAGCGCTCAGGGGGAGGCAGATGGGGACTGAAGCTTTCTTT
TRBJ2-1,-,TRBV11-2,-,CASSLGLEEQFF,TGTGCCAGCAGCTTGGGGCTGGAGGAGCAGTTCTTC
TRBJ2-2,-,TRBV6-5,once,CASSYFSQPSTGELFF,TGTGCCAGCAGTTACTTTTCCCAGCCGAGCACCGGGGAGCTGTTTTTT
TRBJ2-3,-,TRBV9,-,CASSVGTSAGDTQYF,TGTGCCAGCAGCGTAGGGACTTCGGCGGGAGATACGCAGTATTTT
TRBJ2-7,TRBD1,TRBV6-5,-,CASSYRTGRNEQYF,TGTGCCAGCAGTTACAGGACAGGACGGAACGAGCAGTACTTC
TRBJ2-1,-,TRBV19,-,CASSPRRPQGTYNEQFF,TGTGCCAGTAGTCCCCGGCGCCCGCAAGGGACCTACAATGAGCAGTTCTTC
TRBJ2-5,TRBD1,TRBV18,-,CASSPTSILTDRGDEETQYF,TGTGCCAGCTCACCAACAAGTATTTTAACGGACAGGGGGGATGAGGAGACCCAGTACTTC
TRBJ2-7,-,TRBV7-8,once,CASSLARSLRDYEQYF,TGTGCCAGCAGCTTAGCGCGGTCCCTAAGAGACTACGAGCAGTACTTC
TRBJ2-3,-,TRBV10-2,-,CASSEKDYTQYF,TGCGCCAGCAGTGAGAAAGACTATACGCAGTATTTT
TRBJ1-2,-,TRBV4-2,few,CASSQTENYGYTF,TGTGCCAGCAGCCAAACAGAAAACTATGGCTACACCTTC
TRBJ2-5,-,TRBV7-8,-,CASSPQGGGQETQYF,TGTGCCAGCAGTCCCCAGGGAGGAGGGCAAGAGACCCAGTACTTC
TRBJ1-1,-,TRBV6-6,-,CASSYQTGQAFF,TGTGCCAGCAGTTACCAAACAGGGCAAGCTTTCTTT
TRBJ1-2,-,TRBV28,-,CASSPWGGDYGYTF,TGTGCCAGCAGTCCCTGGGGGGGAGACTATGGCTACACCTTC
TRBJ2-3,-,TRBV9,-,CASSVSVRPSTDTQYF,TGTGCCAGCAGCGTATCGGTGCGCCCAAGCACAGATACGCAGTATTTT
TRBJ1-1,TRBD1,TRBV2,-,CASNRDRLNTEAFF,TGTGCCAGCAACCGGGACAGACTGAACACTGAAGCTTTCTTT
TRBJ2-7,TRBD2,TRBV18,-,CASSPSTSGRAEQYF,TGTGCCAGCTCACCGTCGACTAGCGGGAGGGCCGAGCAGTACTTC
TRBJ1-2,-,TRBV14,-,CASSTREGAGYTF,TGTGCCAGCAGCACACGGGAAGGGGCTGGCTACACCTTC
TRBJ1-1,TRBD1,TRBV7-9,-,CASSLIPGTGSAEAFF,TGTGCCAGCAGCCTAATACCCGGGACAGGGTCCGCTGAAGCTTTCTTT
TRBJ2-1,TRBD1,TRBV27,-,CASGRNRGANEQFF,TGTGCCAGCGGTAGGAACAGGGGTGCCAATGAGCAGTTCTTC
TRBJ2-1,TRBD2,TRBV19,few,CASRPSGGDYNEQFF,TGTGCCAGTAGACCTTCGGGGGGGGATTACAATGAGCAGTTCTTC
TRBJ2-2,-,TRBV5-1,-,CASSLGTTGELFF,TGCGCCAGCAGCTTGGGGACAACCGGGGAGCTGTTTTTT
TRBJ2-6,-,TRBV5-6,-,CASTRGPGANVLTF,TGTGCCAGCACCCGGGGCCCTGGGGCCAACGTCCTGACTTTC
TRBJ2-7,TRBD2,TRBV11-2,-,CASSPRLGLADYEQYF,TGTGCCAGCAGCCCGCGTCTTGGACTAGCGGACTACGAGCAGTACTTC